Listed below are T cell receptor beta chains from one sample, sequenced in a study of blood T cell repertoires in COVID-19. Sequenced by immunoSEQ multiplex PCR; TCRdb stores in-frame clones only, minus some. Among fewer than 200,000 clones, less than 90% were seen once, and the ten largest hold around 4.8%. Material: PBMCs or T cells enriched from blood (not recorded which). These receptors all stem from a woman aged 45 to 65 who had recovered from COVID-19. CDR3s include the opening cysteine and the closing phenylalanine or tryptophan. A D gene is named only where the DNA matches it firmly. Rows give clone size only sometimes, using once, few, many, or a class for an expanded clone.

size,V,J,D,DNA,CDR3
few,TRBV5-1,TRBJ2-3,NA,TGCGCCAGCATGCCCGGGAATTTGGGCACAGATACGCAGTATTTT,CASMPGNLGTDTQYF
NA,TRBV30,TRBJ1-2,NA,TGTGCCTGGAGCTCACCTCCGGTCGGCTACACCTTC,CAWSSPPVGYTF
few,TRBV30,TRBJ2-2,NA,TGTGCCTGGAGTCCCCTGGGCCCTCGGGAGCTGTTTTTT,CAWSPLGPRELFF
NA,TRBV15,TRBJ2-3,TRBD2,TGTGCCACCAGCAGTTCACTAGCGGGGGCCACAGATACGCAGTATTTT,CATSSSLAGATDTQYF
once,TRBV7-9,TRBJ1-1,NA,TGTGCCAGCTCTCGTATCGCTGAAGCTTTCTTT,CASSRIAEAFF
NA,TRBV12-3/TRBV12-4,TRBJ1-3,NA,TGTGCCAGCGGACCCGAGGGGGCCATATATTTT,CASGPEGAIYF
NA,TRBV2,TRBJ1-1,TRBD1,TGTGCCAGCAGTGACGCCGGGAGACAGGGAGGGAACACTGAAGCTTTCTTT,CASSDAGRQGGNTEAFF
NA,TRBV15,TRBJ1-2,NA,TGTGCCACCAGCAGTGGGCCCCAGAATGGCTACACCTTC,CATSSGPQNGYTF
NA,TRBV3-1/TRBV3-2,TRBJ1-1,TRBD1,TGTGCCAGCAGACAGGGGGCCCAGAGCACTGAAGCTTTCTTT,CASRQGAQSTEAFF
few,TRBV19,TRBJ1-6,TRBD1,TGTGCCAGTAGTGACAGGGTCGGTAATTCACCCCTCCACTTT,CASSDRVGNSPLHF
NA,TRBV11-2,TRBJ2-1,NA,TGTGCCAGCAGGGCCGGGTACAATGAGCAGTTCTTC,CASRAGYNEQFF
NA,TRBV25-1,TRBJ2-2,TRBD1,TGTGCCAGCAGTGGACAGGGATCCCTGAACACCGGGGAGCTGTTTTTT,CASSGQGSLNTGELFF
NA,TRBV7-2,TRBJ2-1,TRBD2,TGTGCCAGCAGTTCTCAGACTAGCGTATACAATGAGCAGTTCTTC,CASSSQTSVYNEQFF
few,TRBV6-5,TRBJ2-5,TRBD2,TGTGCCAGCAGGTATAGCGGGGGGCCCCAAGAGACCCAGTACTTC,CASRYSGGPQETQYF
NA,TRBV19,TRBJ1-1,TRBD1,TGTGCCAGTAGTATAGGGAGGGGGCTTAACACTGAAGCTTTCTTT,CASSIGRGLNTEAFF
NA,TRBV11-2,TRBJ2-4,NA,TGTGCCAGCATGGAGGGATACCTAAGGATTCAGTACTTC,CASMEGYLRIQYF
NA,TRBV18,TRBJ2-3,NA,TGTGCCAGCTCATCTTCCACGGCGGCTAGCACAGATACGCAGTATTTT,CASSSSTAASTDTQYF
NA,TRBV11-3,TRBJ2-1,NA,TGTGCCAGCAGCTTAGGACCCCGGGGGAACTCCTACAATGAGCAGTTCTTC,CASSLGPRGNSYNEQFF
NA,TRBV6-5,TRBJ1-1,TRBD1,TGTGCCAGCGGACAAGACAGGGTTAACACTGAAGCTTTCTTT,CASGQDRVNTEAFF
NA,TRBV30,TRBJ1-6,NA,TGTGCCCGGTCGACCTCCCGCTCTAGCTCCTATAATTCACCCCTCCACTTT,CARSTSRSSSYNSPLHF
NA,TRBV7-9,TRBJ2-1,TRBD2,TGTGCCAGCAGCTTAGCGGGGGGGACCAATGAGCAGTTCTTC,CASSLAGGTNEQFF
NA,TRBV27,TRBJ1-6,NA,TGTGCCAGCAGTTTTACTCAGGGAGGTAATTCACCCCTCCACTTT,CASSFTQGGNSPLHF
NA,TRBV10-3,TRBJ1-4,TRBD1,TGTGCCATCCAGGGGGATAATGGAGATGAAAAACTGTTTTTT,CAIQGDNGDEKLFF
once,TRBV20-1,TRBJ1-5,NA,TGCAGTGCTAGTTCGGGATTCGGCAATCAGCCCCAGCATTTT,CSASSGFGNQPQHF
NA,TRBV28,TRBJ2-6,TRBD2,TGTGCCAGCAGTTTTGCGGGGGCTGGGGCCAACGTCCTGACTTTC,CASSFAGAGANVLTF
NA,TRBV18,TRBJ2-1,TRBD1,TGTGCCAGCTCCCGGGACAGCTACAATGAGCAGTTCTTC,CASSRDSYNEQFF
NA,TRBV5-6,TRBJ1-1,TRBD1,TGTGCCAGCAGCACAAGGACAGGGGGCTCGAAGGTGAACACTGAAGCTTTCTTT,CASSTRTGGSKVNTEAFF
NA,TRBV24-1,TRBJ1-5,NA,TGTGCCACCAGTGAAACGGATCAGCCCCAGCATTTT,CATSETDQPQHF
once,TRBV27,TRBJ2-5,NA,TGTGCCAGCAGTTTACTGGGGAGTCAAGAGACCCAGTACTTC,CASSLLGSQETQYF
NA,TRBV30,TRBJ1-2,NA,TGTGCCTGGAGCGCGTTCCGGTTGGGCGCCGGTGGTTTTGGCTACACCTTC,CAWSAFRLGAGGFGYTF
NA,TRBV28,TRBJ1-6,NA,TGTGCCAGCACTTCGTATTCACCCCTCCACTTT,CASTSYSPLHF
NA,TRBV28,TRBJ2-1,TRBD2,TGTGCCAGCAGTTCCCCGGGGGGGCTTAGCAATGAGCAGTTCTTC,CASSSPGGLSNEQFF
NA,TRBV20-1,TRBJ1-1,NA,TGCAGCCTACCCGGGGTAACTGAAGCTTTCTTT,CSLPGVTEAFF
NA,TRBV6-5,TRBJ2-2,NA,TGTGCCAGCACCCAGCAGGGCTGGACCGGGGAGCTGTTTTTT,CASTQQGWTGELFF
NA,TRBV7-2,TRBJ2-5,TRBD2,TGTGCCAGCAGTACCCGGACTAGCGGAGGTCTGGAGACCCAGTACTTC,CASSTRTSGGLETQYF
NA,TRBV6-4,TRBJ1-1,NA,TGTGCCAGCAGTGCGGGGATCGGCACTGAAGCTTTCTTT,CASSAGIGTEAFF
NA,TRBV2,TRBJ1-6,NA,TGTGCCAGCATGGTTAGTCCCGGTTCACCCCTCCACTTT,CASMVSPGSPLHF
NA,TRBV11-2,TRBJ1-6,NA,TGTGCCAGCAGCTTAGACAGCTCCTATAATTCACCCCTCCACTTT,CASSLDSSYNSPLHF
NA,TRBV14,TRBJ2-6,TRBD2,TGTGCCAGCAGCCAACGGGGGGCTGGGGCCAACGTCCTGACTTTC,CASSQRGAGANVLTF
NA,TRBV2,TRBJ2-2,TRBD2,TGTGCCAGCGGAGCGGGGGTCGGGGAGCTGTTTTTT,CASGAGVGELFF